A selection of T cell receptor beta chains follows, all from one sample in a study of T cell responses to AZD1222 COVID-19 vaccine. Only in-frame clones appear in the TCRdb table, and some are missing; sequencing was by immunoSEQ multiplex PCR. The data show some 180,000 clones, about nine tenths seen once. The input for sequencing was peripheral blood, taken on day 0 of AZD1222 vaccination. These receptors were collected from an adult in good health. CDR3s include the opening cysteine and the closing phenylalanine or tryptophan. Each record gives: J gene, V gene, clone size, D gene, CDR3 protein. A D gene is named only where the DNA matches it firmly. Where a row states a size, it is once, few, many or the class of an expanded clone; other rows omit it.

>TRBJ1-5|TRBV19|.|.
CASSIEGIVGGPQHF
>TRBJ2-1|TRBV11-1|.|.
CASSSSTGDSYNEQFF
>TRBJ1-2|TRBV28|.|.
CASSFPSADGYTF
>TRBJ2-2|TRBV7-2|.|.
CASSMDLNTGELFF
>TRBJ2-7|TRBV28|.|TRBD1
CASSLQGQGLYEQYF
>TRBJ1-5|TRBV30|.|.
CAWSQSRGVGQPQHF
>TRBJ2-3|TRBV5-4|.|.
CASTLGSSTDTQYF
>TRBJ2-6|TRBV28|.|.
CASNIGTAANVLTF
>TRBJ2-1|TRBV3-1/TRBV3-2|.|TRBD2
CASSQGISGSGWEQFF
>TRBJ1-2|TRBV7-9|.|.
CASSFGGLYYGYTF
>TRBJ1-4|TRBV5-1|.|.
CASRGGAGPNEKLFF
>TRBJ2-7|TRBV6-5|.|.
CASSYLHRGLYEQYF
>TRBJ1-2|TRBV7-9|.|TRBD1
CASSPRQGDYGYTF
>TRBJ2-5|TRBV3-1/TRBV3-2|.|TRBD1
CASSVYPPGQGHSETQYF
>TRBJ2-1|TRBV2|.|TRBD1
CASRSTGGSYNEQFF
>TRBJ2-6|TRBV18|.|.
CASSLLEGPGANVLTF
>TRBJ1-1|TRBV11-3|once|.
CASSSGVGTEAFF